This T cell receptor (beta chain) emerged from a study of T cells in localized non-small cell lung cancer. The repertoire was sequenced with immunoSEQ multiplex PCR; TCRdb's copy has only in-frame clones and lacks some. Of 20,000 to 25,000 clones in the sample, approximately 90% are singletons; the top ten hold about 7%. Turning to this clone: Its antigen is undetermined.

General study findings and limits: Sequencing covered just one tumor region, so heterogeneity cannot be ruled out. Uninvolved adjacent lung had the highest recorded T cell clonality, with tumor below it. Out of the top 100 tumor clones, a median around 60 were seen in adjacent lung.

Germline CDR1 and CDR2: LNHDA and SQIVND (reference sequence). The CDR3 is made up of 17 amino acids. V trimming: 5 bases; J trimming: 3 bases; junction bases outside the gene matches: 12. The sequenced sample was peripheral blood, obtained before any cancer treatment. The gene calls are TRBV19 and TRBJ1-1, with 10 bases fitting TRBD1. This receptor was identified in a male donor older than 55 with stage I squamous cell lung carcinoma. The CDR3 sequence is CASSVTRDRGFDTEAFF. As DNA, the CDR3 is TGTGCCAGTAGTGTGACTCGGGACAGGGGTTTCGACACTGAAGCTTTCTTT.